A single sample gave rise to the 19 T cell receptor beta chains below, sequenced in a study of blood T cell repertoires in COVID-19. TCRdb's copy holds only in-frame clones and misses some; the assay was immunoSEQ multiplex PCR. The sample consists of about 59,000 clones, 70% to 75% of them appearing once. Sequences were obtained from peripheral blood. The receptors were sampled from a woman in her seventies with acute or convalescent COVID-19.

This clone was observed a handful of times. Written as DNA, the CDR3 is TGTGCCAGCAGTTTGGGCGGGGGCCCCTACGAGCAGTACTTC. Protein sequence: CASSLGGGPYEQYF. The chain combines TRBV27 with TRBJ2-7; a weak D match, TRBD2 (7 bases). Between the trimmed V and J ends, which lost 3 bases and 2 bases, there was a span of 11 bases. Germline values: CDR1 MNHEY, CDR2 SMNVEV (reference sequence). This CDR3 contains 14 residues.

This chain joins TRBV10-3 and TRBJ1-3; 9 bases are a match to TRBD1. The CDR3 is made up of 17 amino acids. V was clipped by 10 bases and J by 4 bases; unmatched bases: 17. Germline values: CDR1 ENHRY, CDR2 SYGVKD. CDR3: CATRAGDRARRGNTIYF. The CDR3 bases are TGTGCCACCAGGGCGGGGGACAGGGCCCGCAGAGGAAACACCATATATTTT.

The V call is TRBV6-6, the J call TRBJ2-5, with 8 bases aligning to TRBD1. The junction had 3 bases not matched to a gene; V was cut back by 1 base and J by 2 bases. Germline lookup yields CDR1 MNHNY and CDR2 SVGAGI (reference sequence). The CDR3 has 15 amino acids. The CDR3 DNA sequence: TGTGCCAGCAGTTACTTGGGACAGGTACAAGAGACCCAGTACTTC. Translation gives CASSYLGQVQETQYF.

The chain links TRBV9 to TRBJ2-5; the D gene is possibly TRBD1 (6 bases). Looked up from germline, CDR1 is SGDLS and CDR2 is YYNGEE. CDR3 length: 14 amino acids. V dropped 3 bases and J dropped 7 bases, with 16 bases sitting between them. The CDR3 region has the DNA TGTGCCAGCAGCGCCCTGACAGGTACTAGGACCCAGTACTTC. Encoded protein: CASSALTGTRTQYF. The full variable domain, rest sourced from reference TRBV9 and TRBJ2-5, is DSGVTQTPKHLITATGQRVTLRCSPRSGDLSVYWYQQSLDQGLQFLIQYYNGEERAKGNILERFSAQQFPDLHSELNLSSLELGDSALYFCASSALTGTRTQYFGPGTRLLVL.

The gene calls are TRBV5-1 and TRBJ1-1; perhaps TRBD1 as D (5 bases). V was clipped by 4 bases and J by 6 bases, with 16 bases between them. The germline V gene encodes CDR1 SGHRS and CDR2 YFSETQ. The CDR3 totals 14 residues. The CDR3 DNA is TGCGCCAGCAGCCTACGCGGGGCGAGGTCTGAAGCTTTCTTT. Translated: CASSLRGARSEAFF. The complete variable domain, with remaining parts taken from reference TRBV5-1 and TRBJ1-1, reads KAGVTQTPRYLIKTRGQQVTLSCSPISGHRSVSWYQQTPGQGLQFLFEYFSETQRNKGNFPGRFSGRQFSNSRSEMNVSTLELGDSALYLCASSLRGARSEAFFGQGTRLTVV.

This clone was detected only a few times. V and J are TRBV27 and TRBJ1-1, with TRBD1 matching 9 bases. Germline CDR1 MNHEY, CDR2 SMNVEV (reference sequence). The CDR3 consists of 12 residues. The V and J ends lost 6 bases and 4 bases, in that order; junction bases with no gene match: 0. The CDR3 sequence: CASRTGGTEAFF. CDR3 sequence (DNA): TGTGCCAGCAGGACAGGGGGCACTGAAGCTTTCTTT.

The rearrangement uses TRBV18 and TRBJ1-1; 8 bases match TRBD1. This CDR3 has 15 amino acids. Losses at the gene ends were 5 bases for V and 5 bases for J; bases not matched to a gene: 10. Germline CDR1 and CDR2: KGHSH and LQKENI. DNA for the CDR3: TGTGCCAGCTCAGCCTACAGGGGGTTTAAAACTGAAGCTTTCTTT. This sequence encodes CASSAYRGFKTEAFF.

The V and J genes are TRBV2 and TRBJ1-2; 7 nucleotides line up with TRBD1. Trimming cost V 6 bases and J 3 bases; bases outside gene matches: 7. CDR3 length equals 14 residues. Germline V lookup: CDR1 SNHLY, CDR2 FYNNEI. In nucleotides, the CDR3 is TGTGCCAGCAGAGACTCGGGACAGTACTATGGCTACACCTTC. Amino acid sequence: CASRDSGQYYGYTF.

The chain recombines TRBV11-2 with TRBJ2-3; D possibly corresponds to TRBD2 (6 bases). V lost 1 base, J lost 2 bases, and 13 bases lay in between. The CDR3 consists of 16 residues. Per the germline V gene, CDR1 is SGHAT and CDR2 is FQNNGV. CDR3: CASSLGADYTTDTQYF. In nucleotides, the CDR3 is TGTGCCAGCAGCTTAGGGGCGGACTACACCACAGATACGCAGTATTTT.

The chain joins TRBV19 to TRBJ1-3, with D possibly TRBD1 on 5 matching bases. The CDR3 runs 15 residues. Germline V CDR1 and CDR2: LNHDA, SQIVND (reference sequence). The germline V and J ends were trimmed by 6 bases and 0 bases, with 12 bases remaining between them. Here the CDR3 DNA reads TGTGCCAGTAGCCGGCAGGGCCTCTCTGGAAACACCATATATTTT. Protein: CASSRQGLSGNTIYF.

V gene TRBV27 combines with J gene TRBJ2-7; tentative D call: TRBD1 (6 bases). The CDR3 is 13 amino acids. Germline loops: CDR1 MNHEY, CDR2 SMNVEV (reference sequence). V was clipped by 2 bases and J by 2 bases, with 7 bases between them. The CDR3 region is CASSLEGAYEQYF. The CDR3 region has the DNA TGTGCCAGCAGTTTAGAGGGGGCCTACGAGCAGTACTTC.

The V call is TRBV5-1, the J call TRBJ1-4; D gene uncertain. Trimming took 7 bases from V and 0 from J, leaving 7 bases between them. This CDR3 has 13 amino acids. Germline V CDR1 and CDR2: SGHRS, YFSETQ. The CDR3 here is CASGEATNEKLFF. The CDR3 nucleotides read TGCGCCAGCGGAGAGGCAACTAATGAAAAACTGTTTTTT. The variable domain in full, with the rest retrieved from reference TRBV5-1 and TRBJ1-4, is KAGVTQTPRYLIKTRGQQVTLSCSPISGHRSVSWYQQTPGQGLQFLFEYFSETQRNKGNFPGRFSGRQFSNSRSEMNVSTLELGDSALYLCASGEATNEKLFFGSGTQLSVL.

V and J are TRBV6-2 or TRBV6-3 and TRBJ2-2; D is possibly TRBD2 (6 bases). CDR1 and CDR2 (germline): MNHEY, SVGEGT. V lost 5 bases and J 3 bases, leaving 13 bases between the germline ends. The CDR3 length is 15 residues. CDR3: CASSPRRVDTGELFF. The CDR3 DNA sequence: TGTGCCAGCAGTCCCCGGAGGGTTGACACCGGGGAGCTGTTTTTT.

This clone was seen a few times. The identical CDR3 is also encoded by other nucleotide sequences in the sample. The chain combines TRBV6-5 with TRBJ1-5; no definite D call. This CDR3 comprises 14 residues. Germline-derived CDR1 and CDR2 are MNHEY and SVGAGI. Trimming took off 0 bases at V and 5 bases at J, with 8 bases between the two ends. CDR3 nucleotide sequence: TGTGCCAGCAGTTACTCTCGCGGCGATCAGCCCCAGCATTTT. Amino acids: CASSYSRGDQPQHF.

This clone was observed once. The same CDR3 can be traced to other DNA sequences in this sample. The chain carries TRBV7-9 and TRBJ1-5, with D possibly being TRBD1 (6 bases). Deletions cut 1 base from V and 3 bases from J, with 10 bases between. This CDR3 region has 15 residues. Looked up from germline, CDR1 is SEHNR and CDR2 is FQNEAQ (reference sequence). CDR3 DNA: TGTGCCAGCAGCTTAGGGGACACTGCCAATCAGCCCCAGCATTTT. Amino acid sequence: CASSLGDTANQPQHF.

Only a few counts were recorded for this clone. This sequence joins TRBV3-1 (or the pseudogene TRBV3-2) and TRBJ1-6; D might be TRBD1 (5 bases). CDR1 and CDR2 from the germline V gene are LGHDT and YNNKEL (reference sequence). V lost 3 bases and J 7 bases, leaving 22 bases between the germline ends. CDR3 length equals 18 residues. The CDR3 is CASSHEWGGGELNSPLHF. DNA of the CDR3: TGTGCCAGCAGCCATGAATGGGGAGGAGGGGAGCTAAATTCACCCCTCCACTTT.

This chain uses TRBV19 with TRBJ2-5; tentatively, D is TRBD2 (6 bases). This CDR3 region has 13 residues. The germline V and J ends were trimmed by 9 bases and 2 bases, with 13 bases remaining between them. CDR1 is LNHDA, CDR2 SQIVND, per germline (reference sequence). The CDR3 DNA is TGTGCCAGCAGGAACGGAGGGCAAGAGACCCAGTACTTC. Residues: CASRNGGQETQYF.

The chain combines TRBV19 with TRBJ1-6; D gene uncertain. Trimming removed 4 bases from V and 3 bases from J, with 13 bases in between. The CDR3 extends over 16 amino acids. CDR1 is LNHDA and CDR2 is SQIVND in the germline V gene (reference sequence). The CDR3 protein is CASSTSNSFYNSPLHF. The DNA of the CDR3 is TGTGCCAGTAGTACGTCGAACAGCTTCTATAATTCACCCCTCCACTTT.

The rearrangement joins TRBV15 to TRBJ2-7; TRBD1 matches 7 bases. V was pared by 3 bases and J by 3 bases, with 17 bases of the junction left unmatched. CDR1 LNHNV and CDR2 YYDKDF come from the germline V gene (reference sequence). The CDR3 has 18 amino acids. The CDR3 nucleotides are TGTGCCACCAGCAGGGAGAACCTCGTTGACAGGGCCAACTACGAGCAGTACTTC. The encoded protein is CATSRENLVDRANYEQYF.